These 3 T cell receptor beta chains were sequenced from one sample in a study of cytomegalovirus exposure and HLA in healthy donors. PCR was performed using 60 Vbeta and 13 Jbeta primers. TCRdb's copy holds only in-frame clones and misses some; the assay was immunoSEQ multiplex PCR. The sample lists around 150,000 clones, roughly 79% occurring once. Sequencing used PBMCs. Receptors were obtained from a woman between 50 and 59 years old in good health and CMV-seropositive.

In DNA, the CDR3 is TGTGCCAGCAGTTTATCTAGGAGGGGGGGATCTTACGACGAGCAGTACTTC. Its protein product is CASSLSRRGGSYDEQYF. The rearrangement links TRBV27 to TRBJ2-7; D might be TRBD2 (7 bases). Germline lookup yields CDR1 MNHEY and CDR2 SMNVEV (reference sequence). Trimming took 0 bases from V and 5 from J, leaving 20 bases between them. The CDR3 totals 17 residues.

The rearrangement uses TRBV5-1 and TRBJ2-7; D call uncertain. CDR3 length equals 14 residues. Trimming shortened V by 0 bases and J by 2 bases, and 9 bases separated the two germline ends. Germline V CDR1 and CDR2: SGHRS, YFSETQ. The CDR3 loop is CASSLEAGTYEQYF. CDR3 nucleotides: TGCGCCAGCAGCTTGGAGGCAGGAACCTACGAGCAGTACTTC.

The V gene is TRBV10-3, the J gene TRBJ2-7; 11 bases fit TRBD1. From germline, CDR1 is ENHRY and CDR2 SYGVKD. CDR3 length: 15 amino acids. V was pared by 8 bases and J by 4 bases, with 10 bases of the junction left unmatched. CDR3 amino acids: CAISKDGTGGYEQYF. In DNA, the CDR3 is TGTGCCATCTCCAAAGACGGGACAGGGGGGTACGAGCAGTACTTC.